This T cell receptor beta chain was recovered during a study of cytomegalovirus exposure and HLA in healthy donors. Whereas donors were nominally healthy upon sampling, unrecorded immune exposures were probable. 13 Jbeta primers and 60 Vbeta primers were used for the PCR. Sequencing was performed with immunoSEQ multiplex PCR; in TCRdb, only in-frame clones are kept and a portion is missing. The profile shows roughly 150,000 clones, around 68% of them singletons. The CDR3 runs to 15 residues. The germline V gene encodes CDR1 SGHTA and CDR2 FQGNSA. The junction had 5 bases not matched to a gene; V was cut back by 1 base and J by 2 bases.

The sequence was obtained from a man aged 25 to 40 in good health and CMV-seropositive. V and J are TRBV7-2 and TRBJ2-7; 7 bases match TRBD1. The sample was PBMCs. CDR3 loop: CASSLDRGPTYEQYF. The CDR3 DNA reads TGTGCCAGCAGCTTAGACAGGGGTCCCACCTACGAGCAGTACTTC.